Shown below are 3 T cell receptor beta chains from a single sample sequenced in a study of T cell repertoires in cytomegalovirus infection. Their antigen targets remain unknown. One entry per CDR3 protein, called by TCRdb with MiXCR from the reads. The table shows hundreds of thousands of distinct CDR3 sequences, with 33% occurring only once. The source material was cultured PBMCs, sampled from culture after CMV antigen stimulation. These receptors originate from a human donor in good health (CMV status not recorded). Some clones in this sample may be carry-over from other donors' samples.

CDR3: CASSEVGGSLHGYTF. DNA of the CDR3: TGTGCCAGCAGTGAGGTTGGGGGTTCATTGCATGGCTACACCTTC. The chain uses TRBV2 and TRBJ1-2, with D possibly matching TRBD1 (5 bases). The V gene lost 3 bases and the J gene lost 6 bases, with 17 bases spanning the gap. From germline, CDR1 is SNHLY and CDR2 FYNNEI. CDR3 length: 15 residues.

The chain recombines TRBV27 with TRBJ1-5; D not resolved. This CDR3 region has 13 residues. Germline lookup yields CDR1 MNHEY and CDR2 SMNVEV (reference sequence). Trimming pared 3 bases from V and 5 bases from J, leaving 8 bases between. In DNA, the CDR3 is TGTGCCAGCAGTTTGTGGCAGCATCAGCCCCAGCATTTT. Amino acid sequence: CASSLWQHQPQHF.

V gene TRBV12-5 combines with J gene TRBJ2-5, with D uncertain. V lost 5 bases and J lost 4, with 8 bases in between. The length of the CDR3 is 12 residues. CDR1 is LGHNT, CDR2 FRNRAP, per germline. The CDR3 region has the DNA TGTGCTAGTGGTGCCTCCTTAGAGACCCAGTACTTC. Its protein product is CASGASLETQYF. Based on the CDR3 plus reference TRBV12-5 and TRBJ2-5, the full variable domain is DARVTQTPRHKVTEMGQEVTMRCQPILGHNTVFWYRQTMMQGLELLAYFRNRAPLDDSGMPKDRFSAEMPDATLATLKIQPSEPRDSAVYFCASGASLETQYFGPGTRLLVL.